This entry lists 5 T cell receptor beta chains sequenced from one sample in a study of OX40 agonist ivuxolimab in advanced cancers. Generated by immunoSEQ multiplex PCR, the TCRdb table keeps only in-frame clones and is missing some. The profile shows 60,000 or so clones, about 79% of them singletons. The sample consisted of CD4+ or CD8+ T cells sorted from blood, taken in a trial of the OX40 agonist ivuxolimab. The receptor set was obtained from an adult with an advanced solid tumor such as melanoma, head and neck, liver or kidney cancer.

The gene calls are TRBV2 and TRBJ2-7, with D perhaps matching TRBD1 (5 bases). V dropped 5 bases and J dropped 4 bases, with 18 bases sitting between them. There are 15 residues in the CDR3. CDR1 SNHLY and CDR2 FYNNEI come from the germline V gene. The CDR3 protein is CASSSRSIRVYEQYF. The CDR3 DNA reads as TGTGCCAGCAGTAGTCGTTCCATCAGGGTATACGAGCAGTACTTC.

This rearrangement joins TRBV5-5 to TRBJ2-7; 11 bases align to TRBD1. Trimming cost V 2 bases and J 4 bases; bases outside gene matches: 5. The CDR3 is made up of 15 amino acids. CDR1 and CDR2 (germline): SGHKS, YYEKEE (reference sequence). The CDR3: CASSLPGQGVYEQYF. The CDR3 DNA reads TGTGCCAGCAGCTTACCGGGACAGGGGGTTTACGAGCAGTACTTC.

The CDR3 protein is CASSFTGNTEAFF. For the CDR3, the DNA is TGTGCCAGCAGTTTTACAGGGAACACTGAAGCTTTCTTT. This sequence joins TRBV27 and TRBJ1-1; D might be TRBD1 (5 bases). Germline lookup yields CDR1 MNHEY and CDR2 SMNVEV (reference sequence). The CDR3 covers 13 residues. V was pared by 3 bases and J by 1 base, with 6 bases between.

This chain joins TRBV9 and TRBJ1-2; the D gene is possibly TRBD1 (5 bases). The CDR3 sequence is 16 residues long. Trimming stripped 3 bases from V and 4 bases from J, with 19 bases between. In germline, CDR1 is SGDLS, CDR2 YYNGEE. The CDR3 is CASSASGGGGSYGYTF. The CDR3 DNA follows: TGTGCCAGCAGCGCCAGTGGGGGTGGTGGGTCCTATGGCTACACCTTC.

The chain has TRBV18 and TRBJ2-7; unclear D gene. V gave up 0 bases and J gave up 2 bases, with 8 bases separating them. CDR1 is KGHSH, CDR2 LQKENI, per germline. This CDR3 has 14 residues. This CDR3 reads CASSPPRRPYEQYF. The DNA for the CDR3 is TGTGCCAGCTCACCACCCCGCAGGCCCTACGAGCAGTACTTC.